Presented here are 21 T cell receptor beta chains from one specimen sequenced in a study of Graves' ophthalmopathy and Graves' hyperthyroidism. Using RNA transcripts, the TCR beta CDR3 regions were amplified. Investigators did first-round RT-PCR with HTBI primers, then second-round multiplex PCR. Using its own MiXCR run on the multiplex PCR reads, TCRdb lists one record per CDR3 protein. Of around 1,000,000 distinct CDR3 sequences in the sample, about 35% were seen once. The sequencing sample was made of peripheral blood or thyroid tissue (not recorded which). The receptors stem from an adult man with Graves' hyperthyroidism.

This chain joins TRBV29-1 and TRBJ1-2; D is possibly TRBD1 (5 bases). This CDR3 is 16 amino acids long. Germline V gives CDR1 SQVTM, CDR2 ANQGSEA. V was shortened by 4 bases and J by 6 bases, with 24 bases between the two germline ends. The CDR3 loop reads CSVAGTSGGSWHGYTF. The DNA for the CDR3 is TGCAGCGTTGCAGGAACTAGCGGGGGGTCCTGGCATGGCTACACCTTC.

This clonotype was seen ten or more times. The chain recombines TRBV3-1 with TRBJ1-2; 9 bases are shared with TRBD1. The germline CDR1 and CDR2 sequences are LGHDT and YNNKEL (reference sequence). The J segment lost 9 bases and the V segment lost 1 base, leaving 3 bases of the junction unmatched. The CDR3 runs 13 residues. CDR3 protein: CASSQGTGESYTF. The CDR3 region has the DNA TGTGCCAGCAGCCAAGGGACAGGGGAGAGCTACACCTTC.

This clonotype was seen repeatedly, ten times or more. The chain uses TRBV7-2 and TRBJ1-5; D is perhaps TRBD1 (5 bases). The CDR3 sequence is 14 residues long. V was clipped by 3 bases and J by 6 bases, with 12 bases between them. Germline-derived CDR1 and CDR2 are SGHTA and FQGNSA. The CDR3 reads CASSFREGSQPQHF. DNA of the CDR3: TGTGCCAGCAGCTTCCGGGAGGGGAGTCAGCCCCAGCATTTT. Variable domain in full (rest from reference TRBV7-2 and TRBJ1-5): GAGVSQSPSNKVTEKGKDVELRCDPISGHTALYWYRQSLGQGLEFLIYFQGNSAPDKSGLPSDRFSAERTGGSVSTLTIQRTQQEDSAVYLCASSFREGSQPQHFGDGTRLSIL.

The V and J genes are TRBV11-1 and TRBJ1-1, with D possibly matching TRBD1 (5 bases). V lost 6 bases to trimming and J lost 6 bases, with 14 bases between them. Germline V lookup: CDR1 SGHAT, CDR2 FQDESV (reference sequence). The CDR3 length is 13 residues. CDR3 in DNA: TGTGCCAGCAGAGACGGGACCACCTCTGAAGCTTTCTTT. It is translated as CASRDGTTSEAFF.

This clonotype was recorded at least ten times. The chain uses TRBV10-3 and TRBJ1-1; TRBD1 matches at 7 bases. V shed 8 bases, J shed 11 bases, and the junction held 11 bases outside the gene matches. CDR3 size: 12 residues. Germline V gives CDR1 ENHRY, CDR2 SYGVKD. The CDR3 protein is CAIGGQRGAAFF. DNA of the CDR3: TGTGCCATCGGGGGACAGCGAGGTGCGGCTTTCTTT.

As for this clonotype: The junction and the germline gene differ at one end; a read error may be behind it. This chain connects TRBV4-3 to TRBJ2-7, with unresolved D. This CDR3 has 15 residues. Germline lookup yields CDR1 LGHNA and CDR2 YSLEER. The CDR3 region has the DNA TGCGCCAGCAGCCAAGATAATTGGCTCTCCTACGGGCAGTACTTC. Translation gives CASSQDNWLSYGQYF.

The chain recombines TRBV7-2 with TRBJ1-3; 9 bases line up with TRBD1. CDR3 size: 13 residues. The germline V gene encodes CDR1 SGHTA and CDR2 FQGNSA. V lost 5 bases and J lost 11; bases outside the gene matches: 7. Here the CDR3 DNA reads TGTGCCAGCAGCATTCGGACAGGGGACGCCATATATTTT. Its translation: CASSIRTGDAIYF.

The rearrangement joins TRBV19 to TRBJ1-1, with no clear D. The germline V gene has CDR1 LNHDA and CDR2 SQIVND (reference sequence). The CDR3 spans 12 residues. CDR3: CASANGNTEAFF. The DNA of the CDR3 is TGTGCTAGTGCAAATGGGAACACTGAAGCTTTCTTT.

With regard to this clonotype: The CDR3 ends on some other residue instead of the conserved phenylalanine or tryptophan, so this is likely a read error. This CDR3 reads CASSLAGSSGTQYL. In DNA form, the CDR3 reads TGTGCCAGCAGCTTAGCCGGGTCCTCTGGGACCCAGTACCTC. The chain couples TRBV9 to TRBJ2-5, with D uncertain. CDR1 and CDR2 from the germline V gene are SGDLS and YYNGEE. V shed 4 bases and J shed 7 bases, with 17 bases lying between them. There are 14 residues in the CDR3.

The V gene is TRBV7-2, the J gene TRBJ2-2; tentative D call: TRBD1 (5 bases). The CDR3 loop spans 15 amino acids. The germline V gene has CDR1 SGHTA and CDR2 FQGNSA. Trimming removed 0 bases at V and 4 bases at J, with 9 bases between. CDR3 sequence: CASSLATESTGELFF. In nucleotides, the CDR3 is TGTGCCAGCAGCTTAGCGACAGAAAGCACCGGGGAGCTGTTTTTT. The entire variable domain, with the rest obtained from reference TRBV7-2 and TRBJ2-2, is as follows: GAGVSQSPSNKVTEKGKDVELRCDPISGHTALYWYRQSLGQGLEFLIYFQGNSAPDKSGLPSDRFSAERTGGSVSTLTIQRTQQEDSAVYLCASSLATESTGELFFGEGSRLTVL.

The chain recombines TRBV6-5 with TRBJ2-7, with D possibly TRBD2 on 6 matching bases. This CDR3 is 13 amino acids long. Trimming shortened V by 7 bases and J by 2 bases, and 12 bases separated the two germline ends. Germline CDR1 MNHEY, CDR2 SVGAGI. CDR3 nucleotides: TGTGCCAGCAATGGCGGGGTCGCCTACGAGCAGTACTTC. Translated: CASNGGVAYEQYF.

The chain is built from TRBV25-1 and TRBJ1-6; D perhaps matches TRBD1 (5 bases). The CDR3 is 15 residues long. V lost 4 bases and J 5 bases, leaving 12 bases between the germline ends. Germline loops: CDR1 MGHDK, CDR2 SYGVNS. The CDR3 protein is CASSARGRDNSPLHF. The CDR3 DNA sequence: TGTGCCAGCAGTGCTAGGGGACGGGATAATTCACCCCTCCACTTT.

This clonotype was recorded at least ten times. The gene calls are TRBV12-3 or TRBV12-4 and TRBJ1-6, with D unresolved. Trimming took 6 bases from V and 2 from J, leaving 8 bases between them. The CDR3 is 14 amino acids. In DNA form, the CDR3 reads TGTGCCAGCAGCCGCCGCCCCTATAATTCACCCCTCCACTTT. Amino acids: CASSRRPYNSPLHF.

The CDR3 is CASREMDFTGELFF. The CDR3 DNA reads TGTGCCAGCAGAGAAATGGACTTTACCGGGGAGCTGTTTTTT. The rearrangement links TRBV2 to TRBJ2-2; D might be TRBD2 (5 bases). Germline V CDR1 and CDR2: SNHLY, FYNNEI. The CDR3 length is 14 residues. Trimming pared 6 bases from V and 5 bases from J, leaving 13 bases between.

The chain has TRBV28 and TRBJ1-5; no reliable D call. V lost 5 bases, J lost 9 bases, and 11 bases lay in between. The V gene's germline CDR1 is MDHEN and CDR2 SYDVKM. The CDR3 length is 12 residues. The CDR3 here is CASSPWDRPQHF. The CDR3 DNA is TGTGCCAGCAGTCCTTGGGATAGGCCCCAGCATTTT.

This clonotype was counted between two and nine times. The CDR3 bases are TGTGCCAGCAGCGTTAAAGGGGGACAGGGGAACGAGCAGTACTTC. The encoded protein is CASSVKGGQGNEQYF. This sequence joins TRBV9 and TRBJ2-7, with TRBD1 matching over 10 bases. CDR3 length: 15 residues. CDR1 and CDR2 (germline): SGDLS, YYNGEE. V shed 2 bases, J shed 5 bases, and the junction held 7 bases outside the gene matches.

This clonotype showed up many times. The chain has TRBV25-1 and TRBJ1-1; D not certain. With 6 bases removed from V and 0 bases from J, the gap between germline ends came to 11 bases. CDR3 length: 14 amino acids. Germline CDR1 MGHDK, CDR2 SYGVNS. The DNA for the CDR3 is TGTGCCAGCAGGGAGGGAGACATGAACACTGAAGCTTTCTTT. Translated: CASREGDMNTEAFF.

This clonotype showed up many times. The rearrangement joins TRBV7-9 to TRBJ1-6, with TRBD1 matching over 7 bases. The CDR3 runs 14 residues. The trim removed 5 bases at V and 5 bases at J, leaving 3 bases unmatched. Germline V CDR1 and CDR2: SEHNR, FQNEAQ (reference sequence). CDR3 coding DNA: TGTGCCAGCAGCCGCGGACAGGATAATTCACCCCTCCACTTT. Residues: CASSRGQDNSPLHF. The full variable domain, completed using reference TRBV7-9 and TRBJ1-6, is DTGVSQNPRHKITKRGQNVTFRCDPISEHNRLYWYRQTLGQGPEFLTYFQNEAQLEKSRLLSDRFSAERPKGSFSTLEIQRTEQGDSAMYLCASSRGQDNSPLHFGNGTRLTVT.

Remarks on this clonotype: Just one base apart from a much larger clone, this may be a read error. The V call is TRBV7-3, the J call TRBJ2-5, with D unclear. Looked up from germline, CDR1 is SGHTA and CDR2 is FQGTGA. The CDR3 runs to 14 residues. Trimming stripped 4 bases from V and 5 bases from J, with 14 bases between. The CDR3 loop is CASSSDGQFETQYF. CDR3 DNA sequence: TGTGCCAGCAGCTCAGACGGGCAGTTCGAGACCCAGTACTTC.

In DNA, the CDR3 is TGTGCCTGGAGTGGGGGTACTAATGAAAAACTGTTTTTT. It translates to CAWSGGTNEKLFF. The chain joins TRBV30 to TRBJ1-4, with unresolved D. The CDR3 has 13 residues. V was shortened by 1 base and J by 2 bases, with 5 bases between the two germline ends. Looked up from germline, CDR1 is GTSNPN and CDR2 is SVGIG (reference sequence).

This rearrangement joins TRBV29-1 to TRBJ2-7, with D possibly TRBD1 on 6 matching bases. V shed 7 bases and J shed 2 bases, with 12 bases lying between them. The CDR3 has 12 amino acids. The germline V gene encodes CDR1 SQVTM and CDR2 ANQGSEA. CDR3 sequence: CSAGDTTYEQYF. For the CDR3, the DNA is TGCAGCGCCGGGGACACTACCTACGAGCAGTACTTC.